This is a list of T cell receptor beta chains from one sample in a study of regulatory T cells in long-lasting Graves disease. TCRdb used MiXCR to reprocess the multiplex PCR reads, holding one entry per CDR3 protein. Among about 470,000 distinct CDR3 sequences listed, about 15% were seen once. The data were also submitted as part of a second study, on T cells in Graves' hyperthyroidism and ophthalmopathy.

Sequencing used peripheral blood mononuclear cells (PBMCs), obtained at new diagnosis, from a patient treated with antithyroid drugs. These receptors all stem from a woman under 40 with Graves disease. CDR3s include the opening cysteine and the closing phenylalanine or tryptophan. A D gene is named only where the DNA matches it firmly. Clone size, where shown, is once, few, many, or a class for clones that have expanded.

TRBJ1-2	TRBD1	TRBV7-2	many	TGTGCCAGCAGCTTTGCGGGACAGGGGGCAGGGGGCTACACCTTC	CASSFAGQGAGGYTF
TRBJ2-3	TRBD1	TRBV6-2/TRBV6-3	NA	TGTGCCAGCAGAGGGGGCCCCCACACAGATACGCAGTATTTT	CASRGGPHTDTQYF
TRBJ1-5	TRBD1	TRBV18	many	TGTGCCAGCTCGGGACAGGGGTCGGGTCAGCCCCAGCATTTT	CASSGQGSGQPQHF
TRBJ2-1	TRBD1	TRBV19	NA	TGTGCCAGTAGAAGGGGGACAGGGGTGCGTAGTGAGCAGTTCTTC	CASRRGTGVRSEQFF
TRBJ1-2	NA	TRBV5-1	NA	TGTGCCAGCAGCTTTTTCGACAGGACTAACTATGGCTACACCTTC	CASSFFDRTNYGYTF
TRBJ2-7	TRBD1	TRBV7-3	NA	TGTGCCAGCAGCTTAAATCCAGGGGGCGCAGGAAACGAGCAGTACTTC	CASSLNPGGAGNEQYF
TRBJ2-7	TRBD2	TRBV2	once	TGTGCCAGCAGTGAACTAGCGGGAGATTTCGGGCAGTACTTC	CASSELAGDFGQYF
TRBJ1-1	NA	TRBV2	many	TGTGCCAGCAGTGGGATTAGGAACACTGAAGCTTTCTTT	CASSGIRNTEAFF
TRBJ1-1	TRBD1	TRBV5-4	NA	TGTGCCAGCAGGGATGGACAGGGCATATTGTCTGAAGCTTTCTTT	CASRDGQGILSEAFF
TRBJ2-1	NA	TRBV7-2	NA	TGTGCCAGCAGCCCTCGGAGGGGCGGGCAGAGAAATGAGCAGTTCTTC	CASSPRRGGQRNEQFF
TRBJ1-5	NA	TRBV10-1	many	TGCGCCAGCCGGGGAACGGGCCCGCATTTT	CASRGTGPHF
TRBJ2-5	TRBD2	TRBV20-1	few	TGCAGTGCTAAACCTCCGGGACTAGCGCGAGAGACCCAGTACTTC	CSAKPPGLARETQYF
TRBJ1-5	NA	TRBV15	many	TGTGCCACCAGCAGAGATTTAGGGGGGTCTCAGCCCCAGCATTTT	CATSRDLGGSQPQHF
TRBJ1-4	NA	TRBV28	many	TGTGCCAGCATTGCGAGGACAGACACTCAACTGTTTTTT	CASIARTDTQLFF
TRBJ2-7	NA	TRBV12-3/TRBV12-4	many	TGTGCCAGCAGTTTAGCGGGTAGCGCAAGCTACGAGCAGTACTTC	CASSLAGSASYEQYF
TRBJ2-7	TRBD1	TRBV9	many	TGTGCCAGCAGCGTAGGGGACAGGGGGCATTACGAGCAGTACTTC	CASSVGDRGHYEQYF
TRBJ2-7	NA	TRBV3-1	NA	TGTGCCAGCAGCCAAGAGGGCCAGGGGAGGGAGCAGTACTTC	CASSQEGQGREQYF
TRBJ2-3	NA	TRBV24-1	many	TGTGCCACCAGTGATGACACAGATACGCAGTATTTT	CATSDDTDTQYF
TRBJ1-5	NA	TRBV7-9	many	TGTGCCAGCAGCGACGGGGTTCAACCCCAGCATTTT	CASSDGVQPQHF
TRBJ2-1	TRBD2	TRBV12-3/TRBV12-4	many	TGTGCCAGCAGTCCCCACGGGACTAGCGGAAACAATGAGCAGTTCTTC	CASSPHGTSGNNEQFF
TRBJ2-2	TRBD2	TRBV24-1	NA	TGTGCCACCAGTGATTTTGGGACTAGCGGGAAGGTGGCAAACACCGGGGAGCTGTTTTTT	CATSDFGTSGKVANTGELFF
TRBJ2-7	NA	TRBV24-1	few	TGTGCCACCAGTGATTCGAGGGGGCAGTACTTC	CATSDSRGQYF
TRBJ2-7	TRBD1	TRBV27	many	TGTGCCAGCAGCCCCAAGGACAGGTCCTACGAGCAGTACTTC	CASSPKDRSYEQYF
TRBJ1-2	NA	TRBV15	few	TGTGCCACCAGTAGCGACAGATCTATTCCCCGCTATGGCTACACCTTC	CATSSDRSIPRYGYTF
TRBJ1-6	TRBD1	TRBV12-3/TRBV12-4	many	TGTGCCAGCAACCCGGGACAGGGACGGAATTCACCCCTCCACTTT	CASNPGQGRNSPLHF
TRBJ1-2	NA	TRBV25-1	NA	TGTGCCAGCAGTGAATGGGGTGGCTACACCTTC	CASSEWGGYTF
TRBJ2-1	TRBD2	TRBV6-4	NA	TGTGCCAGCAGTGACGGTGCGGGAGTCGATGAGCAGTTCTTC	CASSDGAGVDEQFF
TRBJ2-4	NA	TRBV24-1	many	TGTGCCACCAGTGACCCGGGACACCAAAACATTCAGTACTTC	CATSDPGHQNIQYF
TRBJ2-5	NA	TRBV5-1	few	TGCGCCAGCAGCTTGGGATCCTCCCAAGAGACCCAGTACTTC	CASSLGSSQETQYF
TRBJ2-7	TRBD2	TRBV6-1	NA	TGTGCCAGCAAAACCACTCCGACTAGCGGGAGGGTATCCTACGAGCAGTACTTC	CASKTTPTSGRVSYEQYF